One T cell receptor beta chain is described in this entry. What antigen it recognizes has not been identified. No base qualities exist here, and no much larger clone lies one base off it. The sample comes from a study of blood T cell repertoires in COVID-19 (TCRdb year 2020). Context from the whole study: The collaborator samples originated in the United States, Italy and Spain and spanned the acute and convalescent phases of COVID-19. The prospective study material was composed of cDNA or gDNA derived from T cells, B-cell-depleted T cells, or PBMCs. Deeply sampled blood TCRbeta repertoires from subjects exposed to, actively infected with, or recovered from COVID-19 were included in the dataset. The repertoires were made available in a free public database intended to serve as a resource for research on the immune response to SARS-CoV-2. The samples were drawn from the first 160 participants of the ongoing ImmuneRACE study and from 1,254 subjects provided by 6 global collaborators. Sample metadata almost always included a de-identified subject ID, COVID-19 status, age in years and sex. Where available, HLA class I and class II types were obtained from metadata supplied by the sample provider rather than from assay-based typing. General findings and caveats noted by the study authors: How much clinical and demographic metadata was included differed by source and by participant, and the metadata was provided uncurated.

The immunoSEQ Assay, a bias-controlled multiplex PCR, was used to amplify TCRbeta CDR3 regions from genomic DNA. Under the source paper's analysis protocol: Within the assay, amplification of reference gene primers was used to estimate how many nucleated cells each sample contained. To quantify the absolute abundance of each unique TCRbeta CDR3 rearrangement, sequence reads were collapsed and filtered. For each sample, productive Simpson clonality was calculated by taking the square root of Simpson's diversity index across productive rearrangements. The table was pulled from immuneACCESS by TCRdb, which kept in-frame rearrangements only. Such tables lose some clones; where checked, under half of the loss comes from unresolved V genes, and the rest has no known cause. V and J calls and clone size are as listed in that table; D and trimming were resolved from the DNA. The sample table contains fewer than 60,000 clones; only one count was recorded for approximately 95% of them. Around 1% of the sample is taken by the ten largest.

One collaborating source in Seattle enrolled patients while the patients were actively infected and followed the patients over time throughout the course of disease. Each collaborating institution followed its own protocols to collect whole blood in K2EDTA tubes. For TCRbeta analysis, collaborators shipped samples in one of three forms: frozen whole blood, isolated PBMCs, or DNA extracted from either of those sample types. The CDR3 spans 15 residues, from the cysteine through the phenylalanine. Kept here is only the CDR3 DNA, which spans 45 bases and is read in frame from base 1. The V end loses 0 bases and the J end loses 6 bases, and a stretch of 10 bases separates them. The CDR1 and CDR2 encoded by the germline V gene (reference sequence) are SGHNT and YYREEE.

Sequencing used peripheral blood. This receptor was obtained from a man aged 60-69 years with COVID-19, enrolled during active disease. The sequence is built from TRBV5-4 and TRBJ1-6; the D gene remains uncertain. CDR3 sequence: CASSLGAGSNSPLHF. The DNA is as follows: TGTGCCAGCAGCTTGGGGGCGGGGAGTAATTCACCCCTCCACTTT.